These T cell receptor beta chains were read from a single sample in a study of OX40 agonist ivuxolimab in advanced cancers. TCRdb's copy holds only in-frame clones and misses some; the assay was immunoSEQ multiplex PCR. The sample contains 70,000 to 90,000 clones, about 84% of which appear only once. The sequencing used CD4+ or CD8+ T cells sorted from blood, collected in a trial of the OX40 agonist ivuxolimab. These receptors were taken from an adult with an advanced solid tumor such as melanoma, head and neck, liver or kidney cancer. The CDR3 runs from the conserved cysteine through the conserved F or W. A D gene is named only where the DNA matches it firmly. Rows give clone size only sometimes, using once, few, many, or a class for an expanded clone.

d_call	v_call	clone_size	j_call	cdr3_nt	cdr3_aa
TRBD1	TRBV6-6	.	TRBJ2-3	TGTGCCAGCATGACAGGGGGCGCCTCCGAGGATACGCAGTATTTT	CASMTGGASEDTQYF
TRBD1	TRBV7-2	once	TRBJ2-3	TGTGCCAGCAGCATAAGGGGACAGGGAAGCACAGATACGCAGTATTTT	CASSIRGQGSTDTQYF
TRBD1	TRBV7-3	.	TRBJ2-3	TGTGCCAGCAGCTTAACACGTCCTCTCACGGGACAGGGGGCCTCAGATACGCAGTATTTT	CASSLTRPLTGQGASDTQYF
.	TRBV6-5	once	TRBJ1-2	TGTGCCAGCAGTAGTCAACAGGGTCTGGAAGGCTACACCTTC	CASSSQQGLEGYTF
.	TRBV30	few	TRBJ1-1	TGTGCCTGGAGGGAGAACACTGAAGCTTTCTTT	CAWRENTEAFF
.	TRBV6-5	.	TRBJ2-4	TGTGCCAGCGGGGGGGCCAAAAACATTCAGTACTTC	CASGGAKNIQYF
TRBD1	TRBV10-2	.	TRBJ1-6	TGCGCCAGCAGCCCGGGACAGGGGTCCTATAATTCACCCCTCCACTTT	CASSPGQGSYNSPLHF
.	TRBV19	.	TRBJ2-5	TGTGCCAGTAGTCCCCTAGGCCTACCGGGGGAGACCCAGTACTTC	CASSPLGLPGETQYF
TRBD1	TRBV5-1	.	TRBJ2-7	TGCGCCAGCAGACCCGGACAGGGAGGAGGCGAGCAGTACTTC	CASRPGQGGGEQYF
.	TRBV14	.	TRBJ2-3	TGTGCCAGCAGCCAAGAGCTGCGCGATACGCAGTATTTT	CASSQELRDTQYF
TRBD1	TRBV5-1	once	TRBJ2-5	TGCGCCAGCAGCTTGTTTAGTACAGGGGGCTCGGAGACCCAGTACTTC	CASSLFSTGGSETQYF
.	TRBV19	.	TRBJ2-2	TGTGCCAGTAGTAGGGGCACCTCCACCGGGGAGCTGTTTTTT	CASSRGTSTGELFF
.	TRBV12-5	.	TRBJ2-7	TGTGCTAGTGGTTTGGTACTCGGCAGTTCCTCCTACGAGCAGTACTTC	CASGLVLGSSSYEQYF
.	TRBV5-1	few	TRBJ2-7	TGCGCCAGCAGCCCGGTTGGGGGGCGCAGGTCCTACGAGCAGTACTTC	CASSPVGGRRSYEQYF
.	TRBV7-8	.	TRBJ2-1	TGTGCCAGCAGCTCAGGGAGCGGGCCGGCCTACAATGAGCAGTTCTTC	CASSSGSGPAYNEQFF
TRBD1	TRBV19	few	TRBJ1-5	TGTGCCAGTAAACCGGGACAGGGGGCTCAGCCCCAGCATTTT	CASKPGQGAQPQHF
TRBD1	TRBV30	.	TRBJ1-2	TGTGCCTGGAGTGTTTCGCAGGGGGCGAGATTCGGCTACACCTTC	CAWSVSQGARFGYTF